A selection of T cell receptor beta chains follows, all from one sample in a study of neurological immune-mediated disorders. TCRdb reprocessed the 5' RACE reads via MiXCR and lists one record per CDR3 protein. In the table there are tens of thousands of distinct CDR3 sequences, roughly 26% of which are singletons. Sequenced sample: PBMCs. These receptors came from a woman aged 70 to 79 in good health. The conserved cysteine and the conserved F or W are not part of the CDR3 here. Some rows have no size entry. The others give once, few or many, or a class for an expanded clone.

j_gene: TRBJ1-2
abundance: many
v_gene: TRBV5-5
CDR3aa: ASSPESRDRWDYGYT

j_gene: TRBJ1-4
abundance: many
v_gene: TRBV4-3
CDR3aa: ASSQEGIGPATNEKLF

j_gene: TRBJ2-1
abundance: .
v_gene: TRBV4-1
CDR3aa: ASSQWTGAGKF

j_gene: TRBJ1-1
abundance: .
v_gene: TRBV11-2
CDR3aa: ASSPARGTEAF

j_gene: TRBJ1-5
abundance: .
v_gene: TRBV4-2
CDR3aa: ASSQDYYQPQH

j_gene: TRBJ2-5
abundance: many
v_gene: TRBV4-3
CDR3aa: ASSPSVIRRETQY

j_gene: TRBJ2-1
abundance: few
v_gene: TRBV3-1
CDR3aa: ASSHRGSGNEQF

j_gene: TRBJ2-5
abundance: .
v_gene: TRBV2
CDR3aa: ASSVEAGRETQY

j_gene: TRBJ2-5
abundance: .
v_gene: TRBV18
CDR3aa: ASSPAIPGLAGGPSGETKY

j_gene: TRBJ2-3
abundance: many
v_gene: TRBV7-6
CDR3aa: ASSLASTDTQY

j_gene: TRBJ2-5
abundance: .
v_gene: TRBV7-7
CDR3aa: ASSQRGGAETQY

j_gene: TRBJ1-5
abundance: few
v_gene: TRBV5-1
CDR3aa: ASSFRGDQPQH

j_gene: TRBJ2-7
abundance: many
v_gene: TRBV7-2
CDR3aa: ASSGGSGGGYEQY

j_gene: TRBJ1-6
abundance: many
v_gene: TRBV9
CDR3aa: ASSVATGGKSPLH

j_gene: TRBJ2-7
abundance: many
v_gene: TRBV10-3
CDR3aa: TISESILQASSYEQY

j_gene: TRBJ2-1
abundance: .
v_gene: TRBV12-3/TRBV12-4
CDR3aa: ASSLVIVKHTEQF

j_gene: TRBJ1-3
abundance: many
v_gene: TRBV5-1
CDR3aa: ASSLEPGFSGNTIY

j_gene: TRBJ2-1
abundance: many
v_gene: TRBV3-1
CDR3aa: ASSQDPLLVMGYNEQF

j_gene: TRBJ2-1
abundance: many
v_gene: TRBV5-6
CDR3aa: ASSPIGLAGAYEQF

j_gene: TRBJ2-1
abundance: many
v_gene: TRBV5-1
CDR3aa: ASNSDLTYNEQF

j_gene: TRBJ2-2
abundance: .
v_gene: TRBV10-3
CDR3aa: ATAGTSNTGELF

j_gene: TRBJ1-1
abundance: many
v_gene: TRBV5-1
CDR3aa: ASSGQMNTEAF

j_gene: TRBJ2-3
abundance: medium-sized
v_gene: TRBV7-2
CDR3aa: ASSLLGGADTQY

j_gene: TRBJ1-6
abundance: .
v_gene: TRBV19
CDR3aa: ASSPAAGPNSPLH

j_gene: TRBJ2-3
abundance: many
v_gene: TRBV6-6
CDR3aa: ASGTGLGGTDTQY

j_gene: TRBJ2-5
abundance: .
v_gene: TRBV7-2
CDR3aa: ASSRGTGGTETQY

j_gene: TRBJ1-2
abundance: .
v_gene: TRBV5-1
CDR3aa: ASSWDTPGNGYT

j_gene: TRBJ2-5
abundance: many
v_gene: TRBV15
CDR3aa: ATSRYHRSLETQY

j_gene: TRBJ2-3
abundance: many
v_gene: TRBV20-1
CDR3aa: SASGEGTDTQY

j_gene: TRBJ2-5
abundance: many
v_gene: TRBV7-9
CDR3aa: ASSFVLRATDQETQY

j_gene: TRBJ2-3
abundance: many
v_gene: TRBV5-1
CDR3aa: ASSHPPLKTSGTDTQY

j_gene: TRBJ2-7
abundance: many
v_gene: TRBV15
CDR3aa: ATSRDTGTGTLAQQY

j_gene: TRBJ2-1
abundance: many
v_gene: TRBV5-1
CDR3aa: ASSQDSSYNEQF

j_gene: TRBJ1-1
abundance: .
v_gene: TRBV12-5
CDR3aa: ASGTRQAYTEAF

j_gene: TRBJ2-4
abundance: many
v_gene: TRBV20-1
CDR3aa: SARDYREGNIQY

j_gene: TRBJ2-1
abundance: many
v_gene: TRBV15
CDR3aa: ATSRDGFDEQF